This T cell receptor beta chain is drawn from a study of blood T cell repertoires in COVID-19. At the level of the study: The analysed material was cDNA or gDNA that came from T cells, B-cell-depleted T cells, or PBMCs.

Produced via immunoSEQ multiplex PCR; TCRdb's table is partial and in-frame only. Here the sample spans around 260,000 clones, less than 90% being singletons. The V gene's germline CDR1 is MDHEN and CDR2 SYDVKM. The CDR3 has 12 amino acids. V lost 6 bases and J 7 bases, leaving 13 bases between the germline ends. The chain joins TRBV28 to TRBJ2-7; no clear D gene. The clonotype originates from a human donor in a cohort sampled during active COVID-19. The sample was peripheral blood. CDR3 nucleotides: TGTGCCAGCAGCAACCTCCTGCGGGAGCAGTACTTC. Translating it yields CASSNLLREQYF.